The following is a TCR beta chain sequence with its context. Random hexamers primed reverse transcription of about 0.45 to 1 ug RNA. Coverage of TCR beta CDR3 amplification by immunoSEQ multiplex PCR extended to 54 Vbeta and 13 Jbeta. One entry per CDR3 protein results from TCRdb running MiXCR on the immunoSEQ multiplex PCR reads. The sample contains some 77,000 distinct CDR3 sequences, 93% of which appear only once. This sample was included in a study of CD8 T cells in Susac syndrome. The CDR3 loop spans 15 amino acids. Trimming stripped 6 bases from V and 2 bases from J, with 15 bases between. Germline V gene data show CDR1 as MNHEY and CDR2 as SVGAGI. The CD8+ and CD4+ T cells were isolated magnetically using a negative isolation approach, whereas the TEMRA cells were enriched by FACS.

The chain joins TRBV6-5 to TRBJ2-3, with a possible D match to TRBD2 (5 bases). The sequenced sample was CD4+ T cells from PBMCs. The sequence was collected from a human donor with Susac syndrome. CDR3 region: CASRDLPSLTDTQYF. The CDR3 DNA follows: TGTGCCAGCAGGGACTTACCGAGCCTCACAGATACGCAGTATTTT.